The clone carrying this T cell receptor (beta chain) occurred a few times. TCRdb processed the 5' RACE reads anew with MiXCR; each CDR3 protein has one entry. The sample consists of about 320,000 distinct CDR3 sequences, roughly an eighth of them appearing once. From germline, CDR1 is SNHLY and CDR2 FYNNEI. The V segment lost 7 bases and the J segment 9 bases; nucleotides outside the gene matches: 9. The CDR3 contains 13 residues. This sample is drawn from a study of T-cell memory formation after mild COVID-19. The clonotype originates from a man aged 18 to 29 who had mild COVID-19 (a few samples of this study predate the infection). Cell type and time point are not known. This chain connects TRBV2 to TRBJ1-5, with TRBD1 identical over 7 bases. Sequencing was carried out using PBMCs or a T cell subset sorted from them (not recorded which). The CDR3 is CASNQRQGLPQHF. Here the CDR3 DNA reads TGTGCCAGCAACCAACGACAGGGTCTGCCCCAGCATTTT. Complete variable domain (other parts from reference TRBV2 and TRBJ1-5): EPEVTQTPSHQVTQMGQEVILRCVPISNHLYFYWYRQILGQKVEFLVSFYNNEISEKSEIFDDQFSVERPDGSNFTLKIRSTKLEDSAMYFCASNQRQGLPQHFGDGTRLSIL.